The 16 T cell receptor beta chains below were found in one sample sequenced in a study of T cell responses to AZD1222 COVID-19 vaccine. Libraries were prepared by immunoSEQ multiplex PCR; TCRdb keeps only in-frame clonotypes and omits some of them. The table has around 110,000 clones, about 90% seen once. Sample: peripheral blood, taken on day 0 of AZD1222 vaccination. The receptors derive from an adult in good health.

The V gene is TRBV7-9, the J gene TRBJ1-1; no firm D call. Trimming left V 5 bases short and J 1 base short, with 11 bases between. The CDR3 totals 14 residues. Germline loops: CDR1 SEHNR, CDR2 FQNEAQ (reference sequence). This CDR3 is CASSAPTGNTEAFF. The CDR3 DNA follows: TGTGCCAGCAGCGCCCCTACCGGGAACACTGAAGCTTTCTTT.

The chain couples TRBV6-5 to TRBJ2-7, with 7 bases aligning to TRBD2. The CDR3 is made up of 15 amino acids. Trimming at V came to 6 bases and at J to 0 bases, leaving 8 bases not matched to a gene. Germline loops: CDR1 MNHEY, CDR2 SVGAGI. Written as DNA, the CDR3 is TGTGCCAGCAGAGGTTATCGGGAGGCCTCCTACGAGCAGTACTTC. Translating it yields CASRGYREASYEQYF.

This rearrangement joins TRBV27 to TRBJ1-6; D perhaps matches TRBD1 (6 bases). CDR3 length: 18 amino acids. Trimming left V 4 bases short and J 7 bases short, with 23 bases between. Germline V gene data show CDR1 as MNHEY and CDR2 as SMNVEV (reference sequence). The CDR3 spells CASSSPPMNRVYNSPLHF. The CDR3 DNA sequence: TGTGCCAGCAGTTCTCCGCCGATGAACAGGGTATACAATTCACCCCTCCACTTT.

The gene calls are TRBV14 and TRBJ2-2, with D maybe TRBD2 (7 bases). V lost 2 bases and J 2 bases, leaving 9 bases between the germline ends. This CDR3 has 15 residues. Germline V CDR1 and CDR2: SGHDN, FVKESK. In nucleotides, the CDR3 is TGTGCCAGCAGCCAACGGGGGGCCAACACCGGGGAGCTGTTTTTT. This codes for CASSQRGANTGELFF. Full variable domain (remainder filled in from reference TRBV14 and TRBJ2-2): EAGVTQFPSHSVIEKGQTVTLRCDPISGHDNLYWYRRVMGKEIKFLLHFVKESKQDESGMPNNRFLAERTGGTYSTLKVQPAELEDSGVYFCASSQRGANTGELFFGEGSRLTVL.

This rearrangement joins TRBV19 to TRBJ1-1; D uncertain. CDR3 length: 14 residues. CDR1 LNHDA and CDR2 SQIVND come from the germline V gene (reference sequence). With 3 bases removed from V and 2 bases from J, the gap between germline ends came to 10 bases. The CDR3 here is CASSIRTPNTEAFF. DNA of the CDR3: TGTGCCAGTAGTATTCGGACGCCAAACACTGAAGCTTTCTTT.

The V call is TRBV28, the J call TRBJ2-7; perhaps TRBD2 as D (6 bases). Germline CDR1 MDHEN, CDR2 SYDVKM. V lost 11 bases and J 6 bases, leaving 11 bases between the germline ends. The CDR3 sequence is 10 residues long. The CDR3 sequence: CAAGFREQYF. CDR3 nucleotide sequence: TGTGCCGCGGGGTTCCGCGAGCAGTACTTC.

This clone was counted at least ten times. V usage is TRBV5-4 and J usage is TRBJ1-1; no clear D gene. The CDR3 loop spans 12 amino acids. CDR1 SGHNT and CDR2 YYREEE come from the germline V gene (reference sequence). With 0 bases removed from V and 7 bases from J, the gap between germline ends came to 7 bases. The CDR3 protein is CASSLGPGEAFF. CDR3 coding DNA: TGTGCCAGCAGCTTGGGACCTGGTGAAGCTTTCTTT.

The genes are TRBV4-1 and TRBJ1-3; D is undetermined. V was pared by 3 bases and J by 0 bases, with 12 bases between. Germline assignment: CDR1 MGHRA and CDR2 YSYEKL. The CDR3 covers 16 residues. The CDR3 reads CASSQTDGHSGNTIYF. The CDR3 DNA follows: TGCGCCAGCAGCCAGACGGACGGTCACTCTGGAAACACCATATATTTT.

This sequence joins TRBV30 and TRBJ1-3; a weak D match, TRBD1 (6 bases). The CDR3 contains 15 residues. In germline, CDR1 is GTSNPN, CDR2 SVGIG (reference sequence). The V end was cut by 1 base, the J end by 2 bases, with 12 bases between. The DNA for the CDR3 is TGTGCCTGGAGTGGAGGGGGTTTTGCTGGAAACACCATATATTTT. Protein product: CAWSGGGFAGNTIYF. Combining the CDR3 with reference TRBV30 and TRBJ1-3 gives the whole variable domain SQTIHQWPATLVQPVGSPLSLECTVEGTSNPNLYWYRQAAGRGLQLLFYSVGIGQISSEVPQNLSASRPQDRQFILSSKKLLLSDSGFYLCAWSGGGFAGNTIYFGEGSWLTVV.

This CDR3 reads CASSQGGGARKPQHF. CDR3 sequence (DNA): TGCGCCAGCAGCCAAGGAGGAGGGGCGCGAAAGCCCCAGCATTTT. The rearrangement links TRBV4-1 to TRBJ1-5, with D possibly TRBD1 on 5 matching bases. The CDR3 has 15 amino acids. The germline gives CDR1 MGHRA, CDR2 YSYEKL. With 1 base removed from V and 8 bases from J, the gap between germline ends came to 15 bases.

The V and J genes are TRBV19 and TRBJ1-4; D perhaps matches TRBD1 (6 bases). The CDR3 totals 14 residues. V gave up 10 bases and J gave up 4 bases, with 16 bases separating them. CDR1 is LNHDA, CDR2 SQIVND, per germline (reference sequence). The CDR3 DNA sequence: TGTGCCACCAGCGGGACACCTGATAATGAAAAACTGTTTTTT. This encodes CATSGTPDNEKLFF.

The chain is built from TRBV7-9 and TRBJ1-1; D remains unclear. The CDR3 is 14 amino acids. Germline V gene data show CDR1 as SEHNR and CDR2 as FQNEAQ (reference sequence). The V end lost 5 bases, the J end lost 3 bases, and 13 bases lay between the germline ends. DNA of the CDR3: TGTGCCAGCAGCACCTCGGTGGGCTACACTGAAGCTTTCTTT. Its protein product is CASSTSVGYTEAFF. The full variable domain, its missing parts supplied by reference TRBV7-9 and TRBJ1-1, is DTGVSQNPRHKITKRGQNVTFRCDPISEHNRLYWYRQTLGQGPEFLTYFQNEAQLEKSRLLSDRFSAERPKGSFSTLEIQRTEQGDSAMYLCASSTSVGYTEAFFGQGTRLTVV.

The J gene is TRBJ2-2, the V gene TRBV19; D is unresolved. Trimming took 5 bases from V and 6 from J, leaving 10 bases between them. Germline lookup yields CDR1 LNHDA and CDR2 SQIVND (reference sequence). The CDR3 consists of 13 residues. The chain's CDR3 is CASSAPSAGELFF. As DNA, the CDR3 is TGTGCCAGTAGTGCCCCATCCGCCGGGGAGCTGTTTTTT.

This chain connects TRBV6-5 to TRBJ1-2, with 11 bases identical to TRBD1. The CDR3 totals 13 residues. Trimming at V came to 3 bases and at J to 7 bases, leaving 1 base not matched to a gene. Germline CDR1 reads MNHEY; CDR2 reads SVGAGI. The CDR3 DNA sequence: TGTGCCAGCAGTTATGGACAGGGGGCTGGCTACACCTTC. Protein sequence: CASSYGQGAGYTF.

The chain employs TRBV14 and TRBJ2-7; D tentatively fits TRBD1 or TRBD2 (5 bases each). Germline V CDR1 and CDR2: SGHDN, FVKESK. CDR3 length: 12 residues. Deletions cut 2 bases from V and 8 bases from J, with 10 bases between. CDR3 sequence: CASSQWDLKQYF. CDR3 bases: TGTGCCAGCAGCCAATGGGACCTCAAGCAGTACTTC.

The sample holds one count of this clone. DNA of the CDR3: TGTGCCAGCAGCCAAGGACAGCGAGATGAAAAACTGTTTTTT. It is translated as CASSQGQRDEKLFF. This chain joins TRBV9 and TRBJ1-4, with D perhaps matching TRBD1 (6 bases). Germline assignment: CDR1 SGDLS and CDR2 YYNGEE. The V and J ends lost 4 bases and 6 bases respectively, with 13 bases between them. CDR3 length: 14 residues.